This record concerns one TCR beta chain sequence. This sample is drawn from a study of blood T cell repertoires in COVID-19. The overall study: Collection of acute and convalescent COVID-19 samples took place in the United States, Italy and Spain. In each case, the material was cDNA or gDNA derived from T cells, B-cell-depleted T cells, or PBMCs.

The J segment lost 5 bases and the V segment lost 1 base, leaving 8 bases of the junction unmatched. There are 16 residues in the CDR3. Germline-derived CDR1 and CDR2 are SGHTS and YDEGEE. Original data processing: Counts of nucleated cells, estimated from reference gene primer amplification, were obtained. The repertoire was sequenced with immunoSEQ multiplex PCR; TCRdb's copy has only in-frame clones and lacks some. V, J and clone size reflect that table, while D and trimming were determined from the DNA. The data contain approximately 160,000 clones, approximately 80% of them seen just once; the ten biggest clones take up roughly 13%.

The sample consisted of peripheral blood. The chain employs TRBV5-8 and TRBJ2-5; 10 bases align to TRBD2. This receptor was identified in a man in his 70s who had recovered from COVID-19. Here the CDR3 reads CASSLPSGRPEETQYF. Here the CDR3 DNA reads TGTGCCAGCAGCTTGCCTAGCGGGAGACCGGAGGAGACCCAGTACTTC.